This TCR beta chain was observed in a study of PD-L1 blockade in urothelial cancer. At the level of the study: Analysis of the blood was performed 3 weeks (second dose) and 6 weeks after treatment start. Blood samples had a median of approximately 150,000 T cells, tens of thousands of unique TCRs, and clonality approximately 0.08. Findings and limits, study-wide: Lower pretreatment blood TCR clonality, under the median, predicted better survival, researchers reported.

Trimming pared 7 bases from V and 5 bases from J, leaving 14 bases between. This CDR3 has 13 residues. Germline V gene lookup returns CDR1 ENHRY and CDR2 SYGVKD. In each PCR, synthetic TCR analog templates were spiked in. Generated by immunoSEQ multiplex PCR, the TCRdb table keeps only in-frame clones and is missing some. The top ten hold 30% to 40% of the sample, which has 28,000 or so clones, 80% to 90% seen once. As to this clone: The antigen remains undetermined.

The V and J genes are TRBV10-3 and TRBJ2-5; D is possibly TRBD2 (6 bases). The receptor was isolated from a man between 60 and 75 years old with urothelial cancer. Sample: PBMCs, taken around atezolizumab (anti-PD-L1) treatment. CDR3: CAITPGGRETQYF. DNA of the CDR3: TGTGCCATCACTCCCGGGGGTCGGGAGACCCAGTACTTC.